The 22 T cell receptor beta chains listed next were all sequenced from one sample in a study of T cell repertoires in cytomegalovirus infection. Each CDR3 protein is one row after TCRdb ran MiXCR on the reads. The sample holds about 490,000 distinct CDR3 sequences, 16% seen once. Sequenced input: CD8+ T cells from PBMCs. Every receptor here comes from a human donor in good health (CMV status not recorded). Some clones in this sample may be carry-over from other donors' samples.

This clonotype was counted a few times. The J gene is TRBJ2-2, the V gene TRBV4-1, with D maybe TRBD2 (5 bases). With 0 bases removed from V and 1 base from J, the gap between germline ends came to 15 bases. Germline V gene lookup returns CDR1 MGHRA and CDR2 YSYEKL. This CDR3 comprises 18 residues. The CDR3 nucleotides read TGCGCCAGCAGCCAAGAAATTCCCCCAGCGGAGAACACCGGGGAGCTGTTTTTT. Amino acid sequence: CASSQEIPPAENTGELFF.

This clonotype has a handful of counts. This chain uses TRBV6-5 with TRBJ2-7, with D tentatively TRBD2 (6 bases). The CDR3 spans 13 residues. Trimming took 2 bases from V and 6 from J, leaving 11 bases between them. Germline V gene sequence: CDR1 MNHEY, CDR2 SVGAGI. The CDR3 nucleotides are TGTGCCAGCAGTTACACGGAGGGCCCCGAGCAGTACTTC. Translating gives CASSYTEGPEQYF.

This clonotype showed up many times. This rearrangement joins TRBV19 to TRBJ1-2, with D tentatively TRBD1 (6 bases). CDR3 length: 14 residues. V was trimmed by 7 bases and J by 6 bases, leaving 18 bases between them. Germline V lookup: CDR1 LNHDA, CDR2 SQIVND (reference sequence). This chain's CDR3 is CASITPGDRDGYTF. Written as DNA, the CDR3 is TGTGCCAGTATAACCCCAGGGGATAGAGATGGCTACACCTTC.

The chain joins TRBV27 to TRBJ2-7; no clear D gene. The CDR3 length is 16 residues. Germline CDR1 and CDR2: MNHEY and SMNVEV (reference sequence). The V and J ends lost 0 bases and 10 bases respectively, with 22 bases between them. The CDR3 protein is CASSLSPSGRRDVQYF. CDR3 nucleotides: TGTGCCAGCAGTTTATCGCCCTCAGGAAGGCGCGACGTTCAGTACTTC.

The sample holds a few counts of this clonotype. The chain is built from TRBV6-2 or TRBV6-3 and TRBJ2-7; D is undetermined. V dropped 5 bases and J dropped 3 bases, with 14 bases sitting between them. Germline CDR1 MNHEY, CDR2 SVGEGT. The CDR3 runs to 14 residues. The CDR3 DNA sequence: TGTGCCAGCAGTGGTCCGGGCTTGTTCTACGAGCAGTACTTC. Translating it yields CASSGPGLFYEQYF.

Points on this clonotype: This may stem from a read error, because a much larger clone lies one nucleotide away. V gene TRBV12-3 or TRBV12-4 combines with J gene TRBJ1-1; D uncertain. Trimming took off 5 bases at V and 10 bases at J, with 11 bases between the two ends. The CDR3 is made up of 11 amino acids. CDR3: CASSAGPGAFF. The CDR3 DNA sequence: TGTGCCAGCAGTGCAGGTCCTGGAGCTTTCTTT.

Only a few counts were recorded for this clonotype. The V call is TRBV5-8, the J call TRBJ2-1; D gene ambiguous. The germline gives CDR1 SGHTS, CDR2 YDEGEE. V lost 0 bases and J 8 bases, leaving 6 bases between the germline ends. The CDR3 totals 12 residues. CDR3 sequence (DNA): TGTGCCAGCAGCTTGGTGCTCCATGAGCAGTTCTTC. Translation: CASSLVLHEQFF. Full variable domain (missing parts from reference TRBV5-8 and TRBJ2-1): EAGVTQSPTHLIKTRGQQATLRCSPISGHTSVYWYQQALGLGLQFLLWYDEGEERNRGNFPPRFSGRQFPNYSSELNVNALELEDSALYLCASSLVLHEQFFGPGTRLTVL.

This clonotype was detected many times. V usage is TRBV11-2 and J usage is TRBJ1-2, with a possible D match to TRBD1 (6 bases). The CDR3 extends over 16 amino acids. V was clipped by 4 bases and J by 0 bases, with 15 bases between them. Germline CDR1 SGHAT, CDR2 FQNNGV. The CDR3 reads CASSWEGHRANYGYTF. CDR3 nucleotide sequence: TGTGCCAGCAGCTGGGAGGGACACCGAGCTAACTATGGCTACACCTTC.

The V gene is TRBV4-1, the J gene TRBJ2-2; 10 nucleotides line up with TRBD2. Germline lookup yields CDR1 MGHRA and CDR2 YSYEKL. V was pared by 0 bases and J by 10 bases, with 8 bases of the junction left unmatched. CDR3 length: 16 amino acids. The DNA of the CDR3 is TGCGCCAGCAGCCAAGATAGGGTAGCGGGAGGCACGGAGCTGTTTTTT. Its protein is CASSQDRVAGGTELFF.

The chain carries TRBV6-5 and TRBJ2-5; D remains ambiguous. Trimming pared 6 bases from V and 4 bases from J, leaving 18 bases between. This CDR3 contains 15 residues. The germline CDR1 and CDR2 sequences are MNHEY and SVGAGI. The CDR3 region is CASSGFGSDSETQYF. The CDR3 DNA sequence: TGTGCCAGCAGCGGTTTTGGAAGCGATTCAGAGACCCAGTACTTC.

This clonotype has a handful of counts. At one boundary the junction diverges from the germline segment, which might be a read error. The chain employs TRBV2 and TRBJ2-5, with 12 nucleotides matching TRBD2. Germline lookup yields CDR1 SNHLY and CDR2 FYNNEI. The CDR3 sequence is 17 residues long. CDR3 DNA: TGCGCCCGTACCACTAGCGGGGGGACCTACTCCCAAGAGACCCAGTACTTC. The encoded protein is CARTTSGGTYSQETQYF.

This clonotype was seen repeatedly, ten times or more. The chain uses TRBV24-1 and TRBJ1-1; 8 bases are shared with TRBD1. The germline V gene encodes CDR1 KGHDR and CDR2 SFDVKD. J lost 5 bases, V lost 3 bases, and 4 bases had no gene match. There are 14 residues in the CDR3. The CDR3 DNA sequence: TGTGCCACCAGTGATCGGACAGGGTCGACTGAAGCTTTCTTT. This translates into CATSDRTGSTEAFF.

In its sample, this clonotype was seen a few times. The rearrangement uses TRBV27 and TRBJ1-6; the D is unclear. Germline loops: CDR1 MNHEY, CDR2 SMNVEV (reference sequence). The CDR3 contains 14 residues. V was clipped by 5 bases and J by 9 bases, with 14 bases between them. The CDR3 loop reads CASSPTQWGSPLHF. CDR3 bases: TGTGCCAGCAGTCCTACCCAGTGGGGTTCACCCCTCCACTTT.

In its sample, this clonotype was seen many times. The chain has TRBV4-1 and TRBJ2-6; weak D call: TRBD2 (6 bases). Trimming took 0 bases from V and 0 from J, leaving 21 bases between them. The CDR3 extends over 21 amino acids. Germline CDR1 is MGHRA and CDR2 is YSYEKL. As DNA, the CDR3 is TGCGCCAGCAGCCAAGAAGGTCGGGCCAGGCTGGGGGGCTCTGGGGCCAACGTCCTGACTTTC. Residues: CASSQEGRARLGGSGANVLTF.

This clonotype showed up just a few times. CDR3 in DNA: TGCGCCAGCAGCCAAGGCAGGGAAGCTTTCTTT. Protein product: CASSQGREAFF. The chain couples TRBV4-1 to TRBJ1-1; D is ambiguous. Germline CDR1 and CDR2: MGHRA and YSYEKL. The V gene lost 1 base and the J gene lost 8 bases, with 5 bases spanning the gap. CDR3 length: 11 amino acids.

In its sample, this clonotype was seen a few times. The chain uses TRBV7-3 and TRBJ1-2; maybe TRBD1 (6 bases). CDR3 length: 15 amino acids. Trimming left V 5 bases short and J 5 bases short, with 18 bases between. The germline gives CDR1 SGHTA, CDR2 FQGTGA. CDR3 coding DNA: TGTGCCAGCAGCCCCGCCACAGGGCAAAGTTATGGCTACACCTTC. As protein: CASSPATGQSYGYTF.

V is TRBV7-9 and J is TRBJ1-3; D uncertain. This CDR3 comprises 13 residues. The germline gives CDR1 SEHNR, CDR2 FQNEAQ (reference sequence). Trimming left V 1 base short and J 5 bases short, with 6 bases between. The CDR3 protein is CASSLEERNTIYF. The CDR3 DNA follows: TGTGCCAGCAGCTTAGAGGAGAGAAACACCATATATTTT. Drawing the rest from reference TRBV7-9 and TRBJ1-3, the complete variable domain is DTGVSQNPRHKITKRGQNVTFRCDPISEHNRLYWYRQTLGQGPEFLTYFQNEAQLEKSRLLSDRFSAERPKGSFSTLEIQRTEQGDSAMYLCASSLEERNTIYFGEGSWLTVV.

This clonotype was recorded a few times. This chain connects TRBV20-1 to TRBJ2-1, with no clear D. Germline V gives CDR1 DFQATT, CDR2 SNEGSKA (reference sequence). Trimming removed 0 bases from V and 7 bases from J, with 4 bases in between. The CDR3 has 11 residues. The CDR3 reads CSARDRNEQFF. CDR3 DNA sequence: TGCAGTGCTAGAGATAGGAATGAGCAGTTCTTC.

This clonotype was seen at least ten times. J is TRBJ2-4 and V is TRBV5-6; D possibly corresponds to TRBD2 (5 bases). V shed 4 bases and J shed 0 bases, with 17 bases lying between them. The length of the CDR3 is 17 residues. Germline CDR1 and CDR2: SGHDT and YYEEEE. CDR3 coding DNA: TGTGCCAGCAGCGCGATATACTCCGGGGTAGCCAAAAACATTCAGTACTTC. This encodes CASSAIYSGVAKNIQYF.

V gene TRBV12-3 or TRBV12-4 combines with J gene TRBJ1-4; 9 bases line up with TRBD1. Trimming removed 5 bases from V and 6 bases from J; junction bases left unmatched: 13. The CDR3 totals 17 residues. The CDR3 sequence is CASSADMGQGIYEKLFF. DNA of the CDR3: TGTGCCAGCAGTGCCGACATGGGACAGGGAATATATGAAAAACTGTTTTTT.

In this sample, this clonotype turned up once. A much larger clone lies one base from this, so it may be a read error. The chain recombines TRBV7-4 with TRBJ2-7, with D possibly called TRBD1 or TRBD2 (6 bases each). The V gene lost 5 bases and the J gene lost 5 bases, with 19 bases spanning the gap. This CDR3 region has 15 residues. The germline V gene has CDR1 SGHVT and CDR2 SQSDAQ. The CDR3 sequence: CASSRSGEVLHEQYF. Here the CDR3 DNA reads TGTGCCAGCAGCCGCTCAGGGGAGGTATTACACGAGCAGTACTTC.

To note about this clonotype: A read error may produce the germline difference seen at one junction end. J is TRBJ1-1 and V is TRBV7-9; possible D gene TRBD1, 6 bases. Germline CDR1 is SEHNR and CDR2 is FQNEAQ (reference sequence). CDR3 length: 16 residues. CDR3 in DNA: TGTGCCAGCACCTTACGGTACGAGGGGGGGGACACTGAAGCTTTCTTT. Encoded protein: CASTLRYEGGDTEAFF. The entire variable domain, with the rest obtained from reference TRBV7-9 and TRBJ1-1, is as follows: DTGVSQNPRHKITKRGQNVTFRCDPISEHNRLYWYRQTLGQGPEFLTYFQNEAQLEKSRLLSDRFSAERPKGSFSTLEIQRTEQGDSAMYLCASTLRYEGGDTEAFFGQGTRLTVV.